A selection of T cell receptor beta chains follows, all from one sample in a study of cytomegalovirus exposure and HLA in healthy donors. TCRdb's table, derived via immunoSEQ multiplex PCR, lists solely in-frame clones and lacks some. The sample records some 210,000 clones, around 86% being singletons. Sequencing was carried out using PBMCs. These receptor sequences come from a woman between 18 and 29 years old in good health and CMV-seropositive. Both conserved end residues are part of each CDR3. The D gene is left open where the match is weak. Size is stated for part of the rows, as once, few or many counts, or as a class when the clone is expanded.

cdr3_length	clone_size	d_call	v_call	j_call	cdr3_nt	cdr3_aa
13	-	-	TRBV7-6	TRBJ1-1	TGTGCCAGCAGGTGGCGGGGCGGCACTGAAGCTTTCTTT	CASRWRGGTEAFF
13	-	TRBD1	TRBV18	TRBJ2-7	TGTGCCAGCTCACCACGGACAGGGCGCGAGCAGTACTTC	CASSPRTGREQYF
13	-	-	TRBV28	TRBJ2-1	TGTGCCAGCAGGGGCCGCTCCTACAATGAGCAGTTCTTC	CASRGRSYNEQFF
13	once	TRBD2	TRBV10-1	TRBJ2-7	TGCGCCAGCAGTGGGGGGACTAGCGGGAGTTCATACTTC	CASSGGTSGSSYF
15	-	-	TRBV6-5	TRBJ1-2	TGTGCCAGCAGTCCCGGACAGTCTCCCACCTATGGCTACACCTTC	CASSPGQSPTYGYTF
15	-	TRBD1	TRBV7-9	TRBJ2-2	TGTGCCGGCCGCCTCGGGACAGCGAACACCGGGGAGCTGTTTTTT	CAGRLGTANTGELFF
16	-	TRBD2	TRBV7-9	TRBJ2-1	TGTGCCAGCAGCGGCGGGACTAGCGGGAACTACAATGAGCAGTTCTTC	CASSGGTSGNYNEQFF
13	-	TRBD1	TRBV7-2	TRBJ2-7	TGTGCCAGCAGCTTAGGGACAGGTCGCGAGCAGTACTTC	CASSLGTGREQYF
13	-	-	TRBV19	TRBJ1-3	TGTGCCACTTACCTTCCGTGGATCCGGGCCATATATTTT	CATYLPWIRAIYF
15	-	-	TRBV10-3	TRBJ1-2	TGTGCCATCAGTGAACAAGAACAGGGATTCTATGGCTACACCTTC	CAISEQEQGFYGYTF
14	-	TRBD2	TRBV30	TRBJ2-5	TGTGCCTGGAGTGTGGTTAGCGGGTCGGAGACCCAGTACTTC	CAWSVVSGSETQYF
16	-	TRBD1	TRBV29-1	TRBJ2-1	TGCAGCGCCCGGGACAGGGGGCGCCGCTCCTACAATGAGCAGTTCTTC	CSARDRGRRSYNEQFF
14	few	-	TRBV2	TRBJ1-5	TGTGCCAGCAGAGCGACAGCCAGATTTCAGCCCCAGCATTTT	CASRATARFQPQHF
13	-	-	TRBV7-2	TRBJ1-1	TGTGCCAGCAGCTTAGGTTGGCGCCAGGAAATTTTCTTT	CASSLGWRQEIFF
12	few	-	TRBV4-2	TRBJ2-7	TGTGCCAGCGGGGGGGCGGGGAACGAGCAGTACTTC	CASGGAGNEQYF
14	-	-	TRBV28	TRBJ1-1	TGTGCCAGCAGACCTTTACAGGGCGGCACTGAAGCTTTCTTT	CASRPLQGGTEAFF
14	-	-	TRBV6-5	TRBJ2-7	TGTGCCAGCAGTTACGTGGGAGGGGGGTACGAGCAGTACTTC	CASSYVGGGYEQYF
16	-	TRBD2	TRBV5-1	TRBJ2-7	TGCGCCAGCAGCTTGGCCGCGGGAGGGCCAACCTACGAGCAGTACTTC	CASSLAAGGPTYEQYF
13	-	-	TRBV9	TRBJ2-1	TGTGCCAGCAACAGGCTTAGCGGAAATGAGCAGTTCTTC	CASNRLSGNEQFF
15	-	TRBD2	TRBV6-4	TRBJ2-1	TGTGCCAGCAAAGCGGGACCCACCTCCTACAATGAGCAGTTCTTC	CASKAGPTSYNEQFF
15	-	TRBD1	TRBV6-1	TRBJ1-2	TGTGCCAGCAGTGGAGGTCAGGGGGCGCGCCCTGGCTACACCTTC	CASSGGQGARPGYTF
13	-	TRBD1	TRBV6-1	TRBJ2-2	TGTGCCAGCGACAGGGGAAGGGCCGGGGAGCTGTTTTTT	CASDRGRAGELFF
15	-	TRBD2	TRBV5-4	TRBJ2-1	TGTGCCAGCAGCTTGGTTAGCGGGATCTACAATGAGCAGTTCTTC	CASSLVSGIYNEQFF
14	once	TRBD1	TRBV10-3	TRBJ1-1	TGTGCCATCAGTCCCGGGACAGAGAACACTGAAGCTTTCTTT	CAISPGTENTEAFF
15	-	TRBD1	TRBV5-4	TRBJ2-1	TGTGCCAGCAGCATCCGGACAGGGGAGCACAATGAGCAGTTCTTC	CASSIRTGEHNEQFF
12	-	TRBD2	TRBV6-5	TRBJ2-7	TGTGCAGCAGGCCGGGGGGACTACGAGCAGTACTTC	CAAGRGDYEQYF
15	-	TRBD1	TRBV15	TRBJ1-5	TGTGCCACCAGCAGAGAAGGACAGGGCAATCAGCCCCAGCATTTT	CATSREGQGNQPQHF
16	-	TRBD2	TRBV5-1	TRBJ2-5	TGCGCCAGCAGCGCCTCCGGGACTAGAGAGAGGGAGACCCAGTACTTC	CASSASGTRERETQYF
19	-	TRBD2	TRBV27	TRBJ2-1	TGTGCCAGCAGTTTATTGGGACTAGCGGGTCAGAGCTCCTACAATGAGCAGTTCTTC	CASSLLGLAGQSSYNEQFF
15	-	TRBD1	TRBV15	TRBJ2-7	TGTGCCACCAGCAGAGATCGGGGGACAGGGAGCGAGCAGTACTTC	CATSRDRGTGSEQYF
14	-	TRBD1	TRBV5-6	TRBJ2-4	TGTGCCAGCAGCGGGAGACAGGGAAGAAACATTCAGTACTTC	CASSGRQGRNIQYF
13	once	-	TRBV2	TRBJ2-5	TGTGCCAGCAGTGAAATCCCTAAGGAGACCCAGTACTTC	CASSEIPKETQYF
16	-	TRBD2	TRBV9	TRBJ2-1	TGTGCCAGCAGCGCCCGCCGGGAGGGGTGGTTGGATGAGCAGTTCTTC	CASSARREGWLDEQFF
16	-	TRBD2	TRBV28	TRBJ2-5	TGTGCCAGCAGTTCTCTCCGGACTAGAGGGGAAGAGACCCAGTACTTC	CASSSLRTRGEETQYF
19	-	TRBD1	TRBV7-9	TRBJ1-4	TGTGCCAGCAGCCGACGGACAGGGTCATTACTCAGCCCTAATGAAAAACTGTTTTTT	CASSRRTGSLLSPNEKLFF
17	-	-	TRBV11-2	TRBJ2-1	TGTGCCAGCAGCCCCGAGGGCAGCCCCCTAAGTCTCAATGAGCAGTTCTTC	CASSPEGSPLSLNEQFF
13	-	TRBD1	TRBV27	TRBJ2-7	TGTGCCAGCAGTCTGGGACAGGGGGCGCGGCAGTACTTC	CASSLGQGARQYF
16	-	-	TRBV12-5	TRBJ2-3	TGTGCTAGTTGGGAAGGGGTACAGACTAGCACAGATACGCAGTATTTT	CASWEGVQTSTDTQYF
15	-	TRBD1	TRBV7-3	TRBJ2-1	TGTGCCAGCAGCAAGACAGGGGGCTTTTACAATGAGCAGTTCTTC	CASSKTGGFYNEQFF
15	-	TRBD1	TRBV5-1	TRBJ1-1	TGCGCCAGCAGCTTGCGACAGGGGCGGGACACTGAAGCTTTCTTT	CASSLRQGRDTEAFF
13	-	-	TRBV27	TRBJ1-2	TGTGCCAGCAGTTTAAAGGGGAACTATGGCTACACCTTC	CASSLKGNYGYTF
12	-	-	TRBV5-4	TRBJ1-1	TGTGCCAGCGGGCTCGGGAACACTGAAGCTTTCTTT	CASGLGNTEAFF
15	-	-	TRBV11-2	TRBJ1-1	TGTGCCAGCCACCGGGACAACTACGGGAACACTGAAGCTTTCTTT	CASHRDNYGNTEAFF
12	-	-	TRBV18	TRBJ1-2	TGTGCCAGCTCACCGCAGGTTGGGGGCTACACCTTC	CASSPQVGGYTF
16	-	-	TRBV6-6	TRBJ1-5	TGTGCCAGCAGTTACGACGACCGGAGGTCTTATCAGCCCCAGCATTTT	CASSYDDRRSYQPQHF
16	-	TRBD1	TRBV7-9	TRBJ2-1	TGTGCCAGCAGCCCCGGGACAGTCATCCACTACAATGAGCAGTTCTTC	CASSPGTVIHYNEQFF
15	-	-	TRBV15	TRBJ2-1	TGTGCCACCAGCAGAGCCGGGAGCGTTTATGATGAGCAGTTCTTC	CATSRAGSVYDEQFF
15	-	-	TRBV7-9	TRBJ2-6	TGTGCCAGCAGCTTAGGGGGGGCTGGGGCCAACGTCCTGACTTTC	CASSLGGAGANVLTF
13	-	TRBD1	TRBV18	TRBJ1-1	TGTGCCAGCTCCGACAGGGGCGGGCCTGAAGCTTTCTTT	CASSDRGGPEAFF
15	-	-	TRBV25-1	TRBJ1-2	TGTGCCAGCAGTGATCGACCCTACGGGAGGTATGGCTACACCTTC	CASSDRPYGRYGYTF
14	-	TRBD1	TRBV5-1	TRBJ1-2	TGCGCCAGCAGCTATGGACAGGGGGACTATGGCTACACCTTC	CASSYGQGDYGYTF
18	-	TRBD1	TRBV5-4	TRBJ2-3	TGTGCCAGCAGCTCCGGACAGGGAGCGCCCTTCTTCACAGATACGCAGTATTTT	CASSSGQGAPFFTDTQYF
16	-	TRBD1	TRBV7-2	TRBJ2-7	TGTGCCAGCAGCACCGGGATGGGACAGGGATCCTACGAGCAGTACTTC	CASSTGMGQGSYEQYF
13	-	-	TRBV9	TRBJ2-2	TGTGCCAGCAGCGCCGGTGCCATCGGGGAGCTGTTTTTT	CASSAGAIGELFF
13	-	-	TRBV29-1	TRBJ1-5	TGCAGCGTTGGAGACAGGTTCGATCAGCCCCAGCATTTT	CSVGDRFDQPQHF